This TCR beta chain originates from a study of cytomegalovirus exposure and HLA in healthy donors. Researchers ran the PCR with 60 Vbeta and 13 Jbeta primers. The assay was immunoSEQ multiplex PCR, and TCRdb's table has in-frame clones only and misses some. The sample lists more than 140,000 clones, roughly four fifths seen once, with 3.2% in the top ten. Study observations and caveats: Apparent HLA restriction characterized most CMV-associated TCR beta chains in a later analysis. Being indistinguishable, some V segments were excluded, TRBV6-2 and TRBV6-3 among them. Earlier analysis yielded a pattern in which most TCR beta V segments were productive about 90% or about 30% of the time.

In regard to this clone: Its antigen remains unknown.

Germline CDR1 and CDR2: SGDLS and YYNGEE. The CDR3 extends over 14 amino acids. The germline V and J ends were trimmed by 4 bases and 6 bases, with 13 bases remaining between them. The V call is TRBV9, the J call TRBJ2-2; TRBD2 might be the D (5 bases). The TCR sequence derives from a man aged 18 to 30 in good health and CMV-seropositive. The specimen was PBMCs. The CDR3: CASSPGGPPGELFF. CDR3 sequence (DNA): TGTGCCAGCAGCCCCGGAGGCCCCCCCGGGGAGCTGTTTTTT.